This record looks at one T cell receptor beta chain sequence and its context. Unmatched junction bases numbered 10, after V lost 6 bases and J lost 5 bases. This CDR3 has 16 amino acids. Germline CDR1 SNHLY, CDR2 FYNNEI. These data originate in a study of blood T cell repertoires in COVID-19. Study-wide context: Collection of acute and convalescent COVID-19 samples took place in the United States, Italy and Spain. Sources were T cells, B-cell-depleted T cells, or PBMCs; the material itself was cDNA or gDNA.

Adults between roughly 18 and 89 years of age took part from about 24 US areas. The assay was immunoSEQ multiplex PCR, and TCRdb's table has in-frame clones only and misses some. The sample lists around 330,000 clones; 89% were seen once. The chain links TRBV2 to TRBJ2-2; 9 positions match TRBD1. Material for sequencing was PBMCs or T cells enriched from blood (not recorded which). The sequence was obtained from a man between 60 and 75 years old who had recovered from COVID-19. CDR3 coding DNA: TGTGCCAGCAGGAACCTTGGGACAGGGAATACCGGGGAGCTGTTTTTT. Amino acid sequence: CASRNLGTGNTGELFF.